This T cell receptor beta chain was retrieved from a study of human T cells and chemical hapten exposure. Across the whole study: Alopecia areata, totalis and universalis patients, mostly female, were included.

The time point denotes: pre-sensitization, week 0. Treatment: therapeutic diphenylcyclopropenone sensitization with weekly scalp DPC. The V gene's germline CDR1 is MGHDK and CDR2 SYGVNS. V lost 2 bases, J lost 4 bases, and 9 bases lay in between. The CDR3 consists of 14 residues. TCRdb re-called the RACE reads with MiXCR, one entry per CDR3 protein. Of around 380,000 distinct CDR3 sequences listed, about 5.4% were seen once; the top ten hold under 9.5%. In this sample, this clonotype turned up a few times. The receptor comes from a woman aged 18-29 years with alopecia areata. Some clones in this sample may be carry-over from other donors' samples. V usage is TRBV25-1 and J usage is TRBJ1-5; no definite D call. The sample was whole blood, taken in connection with sensitization to the hapten diphenylcyclopropenone (DPC). The CDR3 nucleotides are TGTGCCAGCAGTGAAATAGGAGGAAATCAGCCCCAGCATTTT. It specifies CASSEIGGNQPQHF.